The 28 T cell receptor beta chains below come from one sample, sequenced in a study of spatial heterogeneity in lung cancer. General observations from the study: For expanded intratumoral alpha and beta TCRs, counts tracked tumor mutation counts.

Time point meaning: sample taken at primary tumor resection. One entry per CDR3 protein, called by TCRdb with MiXCR from the 5' RACE reads. The profile covers several thousand distinct CDR3 sequences, with about 6.2% appearing a single time and under 20% taken by the ten largest. For these receptors, no antigen is known. The sample in question was lung tumor tissue, obtained at surgery. These TCRs come from a male donor with early-stage non-small cell lung cancer.

This chain uses TRBV7-2 with TRBJ2-7; 11 bases are shared with TRBD1. The ends lost 7 bases at V and 6 bases at J; junction bases unmatched: 8. Germline V gene lookup returns CDR1 SGHTA and CDR2 FQGNSA. The CDR3 consists of 14 residues. This chain's CDR3 is CASTSGTGGGEQYF. CDR3 coding DNA: TGTGCCAGCACCTCCGGGACAGGGGGAGGCGAGCAGTACTTC.

The genes are TRBV7-6 and TRBJ1-4, with D uncertain. In germline, CDR1 is SGHVS, CDR2 FNYEAQ. Trimming cost V 1 base and J 11 bases, with 11 bases left between them. This CDR3 has 13 residues. CDR3 coding DNA: TGTGCCAGCAGCTTAGAGTTAGGACGGAAACTGTTTTTT. This translates into CASSLELGRKLFF.

This clonotype is medium-sized (0.01 to 0.1%) within its sample. V and J are TRBV28 and TRBJ1-1; D is unclear. Germline values: CDR1 MDHEN, CDR2 SYDVKM. CDR3 length: 10 amino acids. Trimming removed 10 bases at V and 0 bases at J, with 3 bases between. The CDR3 spells CATLNTEAFF. For the CDR3, the DNA is TGTGCCACCTTGAACACTGAAGCTTTCTTT.

By share, this clonotype ranks as large. V is TRBV7-2 and J is TRBJ2-2; D possibly corresponds to TRBD1 (6 bases). This CDR3 contains 14 residues. V lost 1 base to trimming and J lost 7 bases, with 10 bases between them. Germline V CDR1 and CDR2: SGHTA, FQGNSA. In DNA form, the CDR3 reads TGTGCCAGCAGCTTAGACAGGGCGAGCGGGGAGCTGTTTTTT. Its protein is CASSLDRASGELFF.

The chain carries TRBV20-1 and TRBJ2-6, with D possibly TRBD1 on 5 matching bases. Germline-derived CDR1 and CDR2 are DFQATT and SNEGSKA (reference sequence). CDR3 length equals 15 residues. Trimming removed 6 bases at V and 1 base at J, with 13 bases between. The DNA for the CDR3 is TGCAGTGCCCCCCTCCCAGGGTCTGGGGCCAACGTCCTGACTTTC. It codes for CSAPLPGSGANVLTF.

In its sample, this clonotype ranks as medium-sized. This rearrangement joins TRBV7-9 to TRBJ2-3; D is uncertain. Trimming pared 3 bases from V and 5 bases from J, leaving 3 bases between. Germline CDR1 SEHNR, CDR2 FQNEAQ (reference sequence). The CDR3 covers 11 residues. The CDR3 protein is CASSFKDTQYF. The DNA for the CDR3 is TGTGCCAGCAGCTTTAAAGATACGCAGTATTTT. Drawing the rest from reference TRBV7-9 and TRBJ2-3, the complete variable domain is DTGVSQNPRHKITKRGQNVTFRCDPISEHNRLYWYRQTLGQGPEFLTYFQNEAQLEKSRLLSDRFSAERPKGSFSTLEIQRTEQGDSAMYLCASSFKDTQYFGPGTRLTVL.

J is TRBJ2-3 and V is TRBV7-8; D might be TRBD2 (5 bases). Germline values: CDR1 SGHVS, CDR2 FQNEAQ. The CDR3 contains 15 residues. Between the trimmed V and J ends, which lost 3 bases and 7 bases, there was a span of 17 bases. As DNA, the CDR3 is TGTGCCAGCAGCTTGTATGCGGGTCTTTTTAATACGCAGTATTTT. Amino acids: CASSLYAGLFNTQYF.

The chain links TRBV20-1 to TRBJ2-1, with D maybe TRBD2 (5 bases). Germline V CDR1 and CDR2: DFQATT, SNEGSKA (reference sequence). Trimming took off 1 base at V and 10 bases at J, with 8 bases between the two ends. CDR3 length: 11 residues. CDR3 residues: CSARGGYEQFF. The CDR3 bases are TGCAGTGCTAGAGGCGGGTACGAGCAGTTCTTC.

By its share, this clonotype is medium-sized. V usage is TRBV7-9 and J usage is TRBJ1-6; 12 bases map to TRBD1. The CDR3 runs 19 residues. Germline V gives CDR1 SEHNR, CDR2 FQNEAQ (reference sequence). V gave up 3 bases and J gave up 2 bases; unmatched junction bases: 8. The DNA for the CDR3 is TGTGCCAGCAGCTTTAAGGGGACAGGGGGCATAACCTATAATTCACCCCTCCACTTT. It codes for CASSFKGTGGITYNSPLHF. Combining the CDR3 with reference TRBV7-9 and TRBJ1-6 gives the whole variable domain DTGVSQNPRHKITKRGQNVTFRCDPISEHNRLYWYRQTLGQGPEFLTYFQNEAQLEKSRLLSDRFSAERPKGSFSTLEIQRTEQGDSAMYLCASSFKGTGGITYNSPLHFGNGTRLTVT.

This clonotype is deemed medium-sized. The V gene is TRBV12-3 or TRBV12-4, the J gene TRBJ2-5; D is ambiguous. This CDR3 spans 13 amino acids. Trimming took off 5 bases at V and 5 bases at J, with 12 bases between the two ends. The CDR3 DNA reads as TGTGCCAGCAGTCCAGCCGGCAGGGAGACCCAGTACTTC. This gives the protein CASSPAGRETQYF.

This clonotype is medium-sized in the sample. In DNA, the CDR3 is TGCAGTGCTAGATCCATGTGGCAGGGGCCCCACTTT. It is translated as CSARSMWQGPHF. This chain joins TRBV20-1 and TRBJ1-6; D perhaps matches TRBD1 (6 bases). The CDR3 runs to 12 residues. Trimming took off 2 bases at V and 18 bases at J, with 17 bases between the two ends. Germline loops: CDR1 DFQATT, CDR2 SNEGSKA (reference sequence).

This clonotype was seen only a few times. V and J are TRBV10-3 and TRBJ2-3; TRBD2 matches at 11 bases. After removal of 5 bases from V and 1 base from J, the junction contained 2 bases not matched to a gene. Germline V gene sequence: CDR1 ENHRY, CDR2 SYGVKD. This CDR3 has 15 residues. The CDR3 reads CAISMTSGGTDTQYF. For the CDR3, the DNA is TGTGCCATCAGTATGACTAGCGGGGGCACAGATACGCAGTATTTT.

A note on this clonotype: A clone one base away is much larger, so this may be a read error. The chain carries TRBV7-2 and TRBJ1-5; D is uncertain. The CDR3 is 13 residues long. Germline values: CDR1 SGHTA, CDR2 FQGNSA. The CDR3 nucleotides read TGTGCCGGCAGCCCGTTTGAGGCAGGCCCCCAGCATTTT. Its translation: CAGSPFEAGPQHF.

The V gene is TRBV12-3 or TRBV12-4, the J gene TRBJ2-1, with D perhaps matching TRBD1 (6 bases). CDR3 length: 16 amino acids. Trimming left V 5 bases short and J 8 bases short, with 22 bases between. The CDR3 coding sequence is TGTGCCAGCAGTACCCTGACCTATCCAGGGGTTCATGAGCAGTTCTTC. Its translation is CASSTLTYPGVHEQFF.

The table lists this clonotype with a few counts. This chain connects TRBV28 to TRBJ2-7; 7 nucleotides align to TRBD1. With 5 bases clipped from V and 0 bases from J, the junction kept 7 bases outside the gene matches. CDR1 and CDR2 (germline): MDHEN, SYDVKM. CDR3 length: 15 residues. DNA of the CDR3: TGTGCCAGCAGTAGGCCCGGGACAGACTCCTACGAGCAGTACTTC. This codes for CASSRPGTDSYEQYF.

The chain recombines TRBV6-2 or TRBV6-3 with TRBJ2-1; TRBD1 matches at 9 bases. Trimming cost V 6 bases and J 4 bases; bases outside gene matches: 10. Per the germline V gene, CDR1 is MNHEY and CDR2 is SVGEGT. CDR3 length: 16 amino acids. In DNA, the CDR3 is TGTGCCAGCAGGGCACACCGGGACAGGGTGTACAATGAGCAGTTCTTC. It encodes CASRAHRDRVYNEQFF.

V gene TRBV28 combines with J gene TRBJ2-2; TRBD2 aligns across 10 bases. The CDR3 has 15 amino acids. Germline CDR1 and CDR2: MDHEN and SYDVKM. The V and J ends lost 4 bases and 6 bases, in that order; junction bases with no gene match: 5. The CDR3 protein is CASSWSGGASGELFF. The CDR3 region has the DNA TGTGCCAGCAGTTGGAGCGGGGGGGCGTCCGGGGAGCTGTTTTTT.

The J gene is TRBJ2-5, the V gene TRBV7-6; 7 bases line up with TRBD1. V lost 1 base to trimming and J lost 0 bases; unmatched junction nucleotides: 2. This CDR3 has 15 residues. Germline assignment: CDR1 SGHVS and CDR2 FNYEAQ. CDR3 bases: TGTGCCAGCAGCTTAGATGGGACAGACCAAGAGACCCAGTACTTC. Translated, it gives CASSLDGTDQETQYF.

By sample fraction, this clonotype is large. The gene calls are TRBV7-9 and TRBJ2-3, with D perhaps being TRBD1 or TRBD2 (5 bases each). Trimming shortened V by 5 bases and J by 6 bases, and 15 bases separated the two germline ends. This CDR3 is built from 14 residues. Germline lookup yields CDR1 SEHNR and CDR2 FQNEAQ (reference sequence). The CDR3: CASSLQTGPDTQYF. In DNA form, the CDR3 reads TGTGCCAGCAGCCTCCAAACGGGGCCGGATACGCAGTATTTT.

Turning to this clonotype: At one of its ends the junction is not consistent with the germline gene, which may arise from a read error. For the CDR3, the DNA is TGTGCTAGCAGCTTAGGCGGGGACCGCACAGATACGCAGTATTTT. Its translation: CASSLGGDRTDTQYF. V is TRBV7-7 and J is TRBJ2-3, with a weak D call TRBD2 (6 bases). CDR1 is SSHAT and CDR2 is FNYEAQ in the germline V gene (reference sequence). This CDR3 is 15 amino acids long.

This clonotype is categorized as medium-sized. The chain combines TRBV9 with TRBJ2-7; D assignment may be TRBD1 or TRBD2 (5 bases each). Germline assignment: CDR1 SGDLS and CDR2 YYNGEE. The ends were cut back, 2 bases at V and 4 bases at J, with 13 bases in the middle. The CDR3 runs 14 residues. CDR3: CASSVRDGSYEQYF. The CDR3 DNA reads TGTGCCAGCAGCGTCCGGGACGGTAGTTACGAGCAGTACTTC.

This clonotype was seen ten or more times. This chain connects TRBV28 to TRBJ2-6; D remains ambiguous. CDR1 MDHEN and CDR2 SYDVKM come from the germline V gene. The CDR3 covers 15 residues. CDR3 residues: CAHGDGNSGANVLTF. In DNA, the CDR3 is TGTGCTCATGGCGACGGTAACTCTGGGGCCAACGTCCTGACTTTC.

By frequency in the sample, this clonotype is medium-sized (0.01 to 0.1%). V usage is TRBV7-2 and J usage is TRBJ1-6, with D tentatively TRBD1 (6 bases). Germline lookup yields CDR1 SGHTA and CDR2 FQGNSA. Trimming took 4 bases from V and 4 from J, leaving 8 bases between them. The length of the CDR3 is 14 residues. The CDR3 DNA reads as TGTGCCAGCAGCTCTGGACAGTATAATTCACCCCTCCACTTT. As protein: CASSSGQYNSPLHF.

By sample share, this clonotype is medium-sized (0.01 to 0.1%). The chain carries TRBV20-1 and TRBJ2-3; 8 bases map to TRBD2. This CDR3 region has 17 residues. Germline V lookup: CDR1 DFQATT, CDR2 SNEGSKA (reference sequence). The V and J ends lost 1 base and 0 bases, in that order; junction bases with no gene match: 9. The CDR3 loop reads CSARGALRGASTDTQYF. DNA for the CDR3: TGCAGTGCTAGAGGGGCCTTGCGGGGGGCTAGCACAGATACGCAGTATTTT.

By share, this clonotype counts as medium-sized. The genes are TRBV7-9 and TRBJ1-6; a weak D match, TRBD1 (6 bases). The CDR3 runs to 14 residues. The germline CDR1 and CDR2 sequences are SEHNR and FQNEAQ (reference sequence). The V end lost 1 base, the J end lost 9 bases, and 10 bases lay between the germline ends. The CDR3 bases are TGTGCCAGCAGCTTAGATCAGGGGACTTCACCCCTCCACTTT. As protein: CASSLDQGTSPLHF. Filled out from reference TRBV7-9 and TRBJ1-6, the complete variable domain reads DTGVSQNPRHKITKRGQNVTFRCDPISEHNRLYWYRQTLGQGPEFLTYFQNEAQLEKSRLLSDRFSAERPKGSFSTLEIQRTEQGDSAMYLCASSLDQGTSPLHFGNGTRLTVT.

Comment on this clonotype: This may be a read error, as it is one base from a much larger clone. This chain links TRBV6-1 with TRBJ1-6; 7 bases fit TRBD1. This CDR3 is 13 amino acids long. Trimming at V came to 6 bases and at J to 9 bases, leaving 5 bases not matched to a gene. Germline values: CDR1 MNHNS, CDR2 SASEGT. The CDR3 DNA is TGTGCCAGCAGAGACAGGGTTGGTTCACCCCTCCACTTT. It encodes CASRDRVGSPLHF.

This clonotype has a count of ten or more. Compared with germline, one end of the junction differs, possibly owing to a read error. The genes are TRBV7-7 and TRBJ2-2, with 8 bases lining up with TRBD1. Germline V gene lookup returns CDR1 SSHAT and CDR2 FNYEAQ (reference sequence). This CDR3 is built from 15 residues. The DNA for the CDR3 is TGTGCTAGCAGCCCCAGGACAGGGTCCACCGGGGAGCTGTTTTTT. This gives the protein CASSPRTGSTGELFF.

There are many counts of this clonotype. The rearrangement uses TRBV20-1 and TRBJ1-5; weak D call: TRBD1 (5 bases). Germline V CDR1 and CDR2: DFQATT, SNEGSKA (reference sequence). Trimming shortened V by 6 bases and J by 2 bases, and 11 bases separated the two germline ends. The CDR3 has 13 residues. The CDR3: CSASDTGNQPQHF. In DNA form, the CDR3 reads TGCAGTGCATCGGACACCGGCAATCAGCCCCAGCATTTT.